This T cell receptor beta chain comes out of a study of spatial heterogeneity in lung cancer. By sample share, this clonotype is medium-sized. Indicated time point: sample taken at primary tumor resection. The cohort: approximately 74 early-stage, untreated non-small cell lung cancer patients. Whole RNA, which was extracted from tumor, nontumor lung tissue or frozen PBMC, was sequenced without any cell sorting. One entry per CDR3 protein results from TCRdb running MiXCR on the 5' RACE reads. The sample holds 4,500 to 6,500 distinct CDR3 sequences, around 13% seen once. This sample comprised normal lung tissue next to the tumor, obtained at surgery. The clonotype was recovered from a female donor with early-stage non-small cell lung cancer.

The CDR3 here is CASSSPPGRLNTEAFF. The CDR3 DNA follows: TGTGCCAGCAGTTCCCCCCCGGGACGGTTGAACACTGAAGCTTTCTTT. The rearrangement uses TRBV6-1 and TRBJ1-1, with a weak D call TRBD1 (5 bases). CDR1 MNHNS and CDR2 SASEGT come from the germline V gene. The CDR3 sequence is 16 residues long. The ends were cut back, 5 bases at V and 0 bases at J, with 16 bases in the middle.